This T cell receptor (beta chain) was identified in a study of blood T cell repertoires in COVID-19. TCRdb's copy holds only in-frame clones and misses some; the assay was immunoSEQ multiplex PCR. The sample lists more than 350,000 clones, about 88% occurring once. The V and J ends lost 2 bases and 0 bases respectively, with 10 bases between them. Germline loops: CDR1 LNHNV, CDR2 YYDKDF (reference sequence). The CDR3 has 16 residues. Participant-reported clinical history was the basis for cohort assignment. This receptor was taken from a woman under 30 who had been exposed to COVID-19. The sample consisted of PBMCs or T cells enriched from blood (not recorded which). The V gene is TRBV15, the J gene TRBJ1-4, with a tentative D call TRBD1 (5 bases). The CDR3 coding sequence is TGTGCCACCAGCAGATCTCAAGGGGCAACTAATGAAAAACTGTTTTTT. Protein sequence: CATSRSQGATNEKLFF.